Listed here is a single T cell receptor beta chain. The investigators amplified TCR beta CDR3 regions from RNA transcripts. HTBI primers were the set used in a first-round RT-PCR of the TCR CDR3. TCRdb passed the multiplex PCR reads through MiXCR, listing each CDR3 protein once. The sample comprises some 560,000 distinct CDR3 sequences, roughly 15% of which are singletons, and about 15% rests with the top ten. V shed 5 bases and J shed 0 bases, with 14 bases lying between them. The CDR3 has 14 amino acids. Germline-derived CDR1 and CDR2 are SQVTM and ANQGSEA. This entry belongs to a study of T cells in Graves' hyperthyroidism and ophthalmopathy.

Material: blood. The origin of this receptor is a woman aged 40 to 55 with Graves' hyperthyroidism. The chain recombines TRBV29-1 with TRBJ2-7; D may be TRBD1 or TRBD2 (5 bases each). CDR3 region: CSVSGTQSSYEQYF. The CDR3 DNA sequence: TGCAGCGTTTCCGGGACCCAGAGCTCCTACGAGCAGTACTTC.